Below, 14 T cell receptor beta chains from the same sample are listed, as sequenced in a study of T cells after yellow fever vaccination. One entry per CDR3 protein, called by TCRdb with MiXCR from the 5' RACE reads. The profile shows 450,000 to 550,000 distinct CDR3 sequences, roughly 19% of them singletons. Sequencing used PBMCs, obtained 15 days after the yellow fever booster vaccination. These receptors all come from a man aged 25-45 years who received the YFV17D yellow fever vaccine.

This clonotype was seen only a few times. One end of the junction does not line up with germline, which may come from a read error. The CDR3 is CAWTLGKTQYF. As DNA, the CDR3 is TGTGCATGGACCCTTGGAAAGACCCAGTACTTC. V usage is TRBV30 and J usage is TRBJ2-5; D remains ambiguous. Germline V gives CDR1 GTSNPN, CDR2 SVGIG (reference sequence). The CDR3 sequence is 11 residues long.

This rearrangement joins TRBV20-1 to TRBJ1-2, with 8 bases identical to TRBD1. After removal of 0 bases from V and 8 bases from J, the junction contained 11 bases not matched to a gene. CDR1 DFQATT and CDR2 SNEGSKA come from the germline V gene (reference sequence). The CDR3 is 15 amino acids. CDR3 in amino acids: CSARDPMDRTGGYTF. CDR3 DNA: TGCAGTGCTAGAGATCCTATGGACCGGACAGGGGGCTACACCTTC.

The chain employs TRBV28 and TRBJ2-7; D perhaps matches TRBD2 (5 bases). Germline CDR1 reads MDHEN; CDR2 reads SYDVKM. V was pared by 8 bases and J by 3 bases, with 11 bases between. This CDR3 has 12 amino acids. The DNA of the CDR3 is TGTGCCAGCTCGGGGAGCGTCTACGAGCAGTACTTC. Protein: CASSGSVYEQYF.

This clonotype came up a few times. The CDR3 sequence: CASSVQGMPQHF. In nucleotides, the CDR3 is TGTGCCAGTAGTGTACAGGGGATGCCCCAGCATTTT. The genes are TRBV19 and TRBJ1-5; 7 bases match TRBD1. V lost 5 bases and J lost 9; bases outside the gene matches: 4. The V gene's germline CDR1 is LNHDA and CDR2 SQIVND (reference sequence). This CDR3 spans 12 amino acids.

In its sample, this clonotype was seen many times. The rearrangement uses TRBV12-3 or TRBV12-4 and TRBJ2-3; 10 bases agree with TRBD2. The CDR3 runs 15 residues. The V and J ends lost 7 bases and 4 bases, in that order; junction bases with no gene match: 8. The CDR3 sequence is CASNQAGGPADTQYF. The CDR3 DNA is TGTGCCAGCAACCAAGCGGGAGGGCCCGCAGATACGCAGTATTTT.

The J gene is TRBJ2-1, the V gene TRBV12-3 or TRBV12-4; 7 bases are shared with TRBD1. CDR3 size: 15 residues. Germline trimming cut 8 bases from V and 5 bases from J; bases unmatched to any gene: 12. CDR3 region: CASRRRGQMNNEQFF. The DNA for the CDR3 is TGTGCCAGCCGACGTAGGGGACAGATGAACAATGAGCAGTTCTTC.

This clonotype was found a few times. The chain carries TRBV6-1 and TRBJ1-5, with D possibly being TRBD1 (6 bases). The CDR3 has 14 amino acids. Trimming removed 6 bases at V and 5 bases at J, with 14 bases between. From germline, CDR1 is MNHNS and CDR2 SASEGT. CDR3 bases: TGTGCCAGCAGCCCCGACAGGAGTTATCAGCCCCAGCATTTT. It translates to CASSPDRSYQPQHF.

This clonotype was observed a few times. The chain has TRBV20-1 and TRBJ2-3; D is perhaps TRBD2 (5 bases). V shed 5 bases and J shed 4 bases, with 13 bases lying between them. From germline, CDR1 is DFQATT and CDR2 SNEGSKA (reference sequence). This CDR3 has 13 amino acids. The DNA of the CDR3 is TGCAGTGCTGACGAAGGGAGTCCAGATACGCAGTATTTT. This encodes CSADEGSPDTQYF.

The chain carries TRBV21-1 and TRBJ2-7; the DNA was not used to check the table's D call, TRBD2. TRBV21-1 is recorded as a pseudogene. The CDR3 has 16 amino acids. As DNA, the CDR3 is TGTGCCAGCAAACTAGCGGGAGGCCACGGGATGAACGAGCAGTACTTC. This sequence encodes CASKLAGGHGMNEQYF.

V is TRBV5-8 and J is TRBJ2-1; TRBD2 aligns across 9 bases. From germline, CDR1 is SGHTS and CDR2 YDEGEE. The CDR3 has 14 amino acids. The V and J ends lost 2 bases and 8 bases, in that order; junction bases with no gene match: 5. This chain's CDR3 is CASSLAGLAHEQFF. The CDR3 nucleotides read TGTGCCAGCAGCTTAGCGGGACTAGCCCATGAGCAGTTCTTC. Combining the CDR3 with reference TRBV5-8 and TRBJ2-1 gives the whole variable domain EAGVTQSPTHLIKTRGQQATLRCSPISGHTSVYWYQQALGLGLQFLLWYDEGEERNRGNFPPRFSGRQFPNYSSELNVNALELEDSALYLCASSLAGLAHEQFFGPGTRLTVL.

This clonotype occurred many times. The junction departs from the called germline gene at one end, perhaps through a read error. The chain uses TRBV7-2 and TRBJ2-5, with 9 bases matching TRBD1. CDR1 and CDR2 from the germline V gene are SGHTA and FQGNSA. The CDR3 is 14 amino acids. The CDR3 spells CASSSGQGLETQYF. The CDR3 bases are TGCGCCAGCAGCTCGGGACAGGGACTAGAGACCCAGTACTTC.

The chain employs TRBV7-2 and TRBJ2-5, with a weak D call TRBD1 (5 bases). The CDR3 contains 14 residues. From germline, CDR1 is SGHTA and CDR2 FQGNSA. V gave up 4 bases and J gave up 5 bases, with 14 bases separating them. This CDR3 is CASSSKGRVETQYF. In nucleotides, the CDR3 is TGTGCCAGCAGCTCAAAAGGCAGGGTTGAGACCCAGTACTTC.

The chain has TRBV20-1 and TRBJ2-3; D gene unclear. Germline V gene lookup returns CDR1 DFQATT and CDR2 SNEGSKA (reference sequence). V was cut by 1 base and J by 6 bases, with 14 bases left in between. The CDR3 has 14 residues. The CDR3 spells CSARVYRLLDTQYF. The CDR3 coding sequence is TGCAGTGCTAGAGTATATAGGTTGCTTGATACGCAGTATTTT.

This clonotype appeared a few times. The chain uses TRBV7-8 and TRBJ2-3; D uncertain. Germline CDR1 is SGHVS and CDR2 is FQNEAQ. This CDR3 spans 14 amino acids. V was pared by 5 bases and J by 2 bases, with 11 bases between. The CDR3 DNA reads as TGTGCCAGCAGCCCCCTGGGGAACACAGATACGCAGTATTTT. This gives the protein CASSPLGNTDTQYF.